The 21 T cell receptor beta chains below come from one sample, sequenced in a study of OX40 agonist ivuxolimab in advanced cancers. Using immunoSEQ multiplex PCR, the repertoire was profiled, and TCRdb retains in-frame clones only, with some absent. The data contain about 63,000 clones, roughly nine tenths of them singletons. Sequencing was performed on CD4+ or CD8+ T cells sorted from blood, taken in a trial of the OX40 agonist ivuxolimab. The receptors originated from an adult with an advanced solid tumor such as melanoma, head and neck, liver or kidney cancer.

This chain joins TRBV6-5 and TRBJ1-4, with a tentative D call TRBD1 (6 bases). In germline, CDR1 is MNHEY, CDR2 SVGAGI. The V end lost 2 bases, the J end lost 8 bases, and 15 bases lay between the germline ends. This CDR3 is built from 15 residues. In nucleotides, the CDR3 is TGTGCCAGCAGTTACAATGACAGGTCATTAGAAAAACTGTTTTTT. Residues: CASSYNDRSLEKLFF.

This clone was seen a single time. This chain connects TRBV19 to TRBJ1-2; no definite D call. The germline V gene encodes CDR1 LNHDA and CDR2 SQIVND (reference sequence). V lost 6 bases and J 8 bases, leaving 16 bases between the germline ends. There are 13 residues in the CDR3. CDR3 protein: CASSPPATWGYTF. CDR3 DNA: TGTGCCAGTAGCCCCCCCGCGACCTGGGGCTACACCTTC.

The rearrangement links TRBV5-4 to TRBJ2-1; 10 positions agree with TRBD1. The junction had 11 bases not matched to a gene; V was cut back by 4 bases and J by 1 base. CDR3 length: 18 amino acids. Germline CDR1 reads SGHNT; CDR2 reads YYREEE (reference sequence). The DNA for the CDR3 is TGTGCCAGCAGCCCTACCGGGACAGGGGTCGGTTCCTACAATGAGCAGTTCTTC. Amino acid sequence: CASSPTGTGVGSYNEQFF.

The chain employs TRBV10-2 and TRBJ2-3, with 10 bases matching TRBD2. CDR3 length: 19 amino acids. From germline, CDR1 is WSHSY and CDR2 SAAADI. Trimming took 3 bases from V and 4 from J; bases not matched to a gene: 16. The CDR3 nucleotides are TGCGCCAGCAGTGACCCCAGGCTAGCGGGAGTCGGCCCCGCAGATACGCAGTATTTT. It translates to CASSDPRLAGVGPADTQYF.

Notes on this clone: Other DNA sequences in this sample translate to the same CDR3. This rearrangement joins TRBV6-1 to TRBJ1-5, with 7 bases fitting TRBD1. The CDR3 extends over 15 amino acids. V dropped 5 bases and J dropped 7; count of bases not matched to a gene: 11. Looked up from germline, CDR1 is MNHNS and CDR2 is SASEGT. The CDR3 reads CASSPMTGSGQPQHF. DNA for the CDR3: TGTGCCAGCAGTCCGATGACAGGGTCAGGCCAGCCCCAGCATTTT.

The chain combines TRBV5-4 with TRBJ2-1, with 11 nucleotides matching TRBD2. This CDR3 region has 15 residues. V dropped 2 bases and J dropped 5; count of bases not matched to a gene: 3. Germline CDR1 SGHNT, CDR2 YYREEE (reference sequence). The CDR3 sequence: CASSLLAGVDNEQFF. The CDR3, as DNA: TGTGCCAGCAGCTTACTAGCGGGAGTAGACAATGAGCAGTTCTTC.

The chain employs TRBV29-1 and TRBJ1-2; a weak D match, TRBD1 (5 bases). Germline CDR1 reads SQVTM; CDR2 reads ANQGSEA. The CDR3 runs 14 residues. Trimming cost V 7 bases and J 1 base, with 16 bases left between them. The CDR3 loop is CSAQRDSGNYGYTF. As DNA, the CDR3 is TGCAGCGCCCAACGGGACTCCGGTAACTATGGCTACACCTTC.

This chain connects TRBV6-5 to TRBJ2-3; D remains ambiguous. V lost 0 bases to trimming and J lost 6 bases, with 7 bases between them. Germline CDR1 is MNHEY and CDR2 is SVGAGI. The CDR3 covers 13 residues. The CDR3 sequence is CASSYSYTDTQYF. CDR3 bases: TGTGCCAGCAGTTACTCCTATACCGATACGCAGTATTTT.

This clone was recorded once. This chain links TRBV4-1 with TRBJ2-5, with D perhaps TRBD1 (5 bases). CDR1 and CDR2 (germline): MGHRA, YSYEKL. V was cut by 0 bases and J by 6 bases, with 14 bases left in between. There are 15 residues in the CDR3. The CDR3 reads CASSQEQGRPQTQYF. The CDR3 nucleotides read TGCGCCAGCAGCCAAGAGCAGGGCCGGCCTCAGACCCAGTACTTC.

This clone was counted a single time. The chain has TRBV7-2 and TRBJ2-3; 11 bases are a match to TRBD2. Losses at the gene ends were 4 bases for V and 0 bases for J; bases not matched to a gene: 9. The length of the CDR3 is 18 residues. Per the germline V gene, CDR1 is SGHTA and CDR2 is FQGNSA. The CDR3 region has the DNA TGTGCCAGCAGCTCCCTAGCGGGGGGAACTTTTAGCACAGATACGCAGTATTTT. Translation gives CASSSLAGGTFSTDTQYF.

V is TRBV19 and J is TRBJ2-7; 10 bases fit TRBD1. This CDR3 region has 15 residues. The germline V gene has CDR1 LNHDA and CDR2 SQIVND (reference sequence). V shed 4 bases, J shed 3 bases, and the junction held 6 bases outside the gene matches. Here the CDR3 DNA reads TGTGCCAGTAGTACAGGCGGGACAGGGGTCTACGAGCAGTACTTC. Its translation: CASSTGGTGVYEQYF.

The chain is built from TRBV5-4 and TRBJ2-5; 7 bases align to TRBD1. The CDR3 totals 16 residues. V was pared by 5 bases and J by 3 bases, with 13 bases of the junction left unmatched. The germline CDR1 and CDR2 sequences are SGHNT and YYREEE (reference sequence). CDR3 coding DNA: TGTGCCAGCAGTCAGTGGTACAGGGGAAAGAAAGAGACCCAGTACTTC. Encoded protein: CASSQWYRGKKETQYF.

The CDR3 nucleotides are TGCGCCAGCAGCCAAGAGAAGCGGGGGGGCCTCTACGAGCAGTACTTC. Its protein is CASSQEKRGGLYEQYF. This chain joins TRBV4-1 and TRBJ2-7; 10 nucleotides align to TRBD2. The CDR3 is 16 amino acids. After removal of 0 bases from V and 3 bases from J, the junction contained 5 bases not matched to a gene. CDR1 is MGHRA, CDR2 YSYEKL, per germline.

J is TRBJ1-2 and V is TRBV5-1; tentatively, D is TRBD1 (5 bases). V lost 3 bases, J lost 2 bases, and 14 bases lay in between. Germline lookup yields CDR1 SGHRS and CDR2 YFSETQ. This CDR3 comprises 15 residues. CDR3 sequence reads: CASSSGGGTNYGYTF. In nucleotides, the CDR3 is TGCGCCAGCAGCTCGGGAGGAGGGACCAACTATGGCTACACCTTC. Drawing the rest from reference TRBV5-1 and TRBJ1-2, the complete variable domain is KAGVTQTPRYLIKTRGQQVTLSCSPISGHRSVSWYQQTPGQGLQFLFEYFSETQRNKGNFPGRFSGRQFSNSRSEMNVSTLELGDSALYLCASSSGGGTNYGYTFGSGTRLTVV.

The CDR3 is CASSSAGQGWETQYF. CDR3 coding DNA: TGTGCCAGCTCATCGGCGGGACAGGGTTGGGAGACCCAGTACTTC. The rearrangement uses TRBV18 and TRBJ2-5; TRBD1 matches at 9 bases. From germline, CDR1 is KGHSH and CDR2 LQKENI. Trimming took 5 bases from V and 5 from J; bases not matched to a gene: 9. The CDR3 is 15 amino acids.

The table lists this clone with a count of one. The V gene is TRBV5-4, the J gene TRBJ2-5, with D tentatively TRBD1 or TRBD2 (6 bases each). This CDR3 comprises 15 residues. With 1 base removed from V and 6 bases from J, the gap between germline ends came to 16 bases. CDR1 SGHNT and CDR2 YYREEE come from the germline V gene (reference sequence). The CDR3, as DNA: TGTGCCAGCAGCTTGTACTCGACTAGGGGGAAGACCCAGTACTTC. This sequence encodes CASSLYSTRGKTQYF.

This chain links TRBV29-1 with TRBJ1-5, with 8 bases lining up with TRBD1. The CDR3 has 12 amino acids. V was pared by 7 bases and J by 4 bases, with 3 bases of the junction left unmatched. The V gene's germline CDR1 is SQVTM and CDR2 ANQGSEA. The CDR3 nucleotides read TGCAGCGCCCGACAGGGGAATCAGCCCCAGCATTTT. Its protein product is CSARQGNQPQHF.

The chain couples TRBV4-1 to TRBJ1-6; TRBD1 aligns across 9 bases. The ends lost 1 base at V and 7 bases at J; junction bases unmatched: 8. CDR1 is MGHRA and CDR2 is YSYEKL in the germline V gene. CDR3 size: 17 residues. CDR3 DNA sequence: TGCGCCAGCAGCCAAGCCACCACGGGACAGGGCAATTCACCCCTCCACTTT. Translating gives CASSQATTGQGNSPLHF.

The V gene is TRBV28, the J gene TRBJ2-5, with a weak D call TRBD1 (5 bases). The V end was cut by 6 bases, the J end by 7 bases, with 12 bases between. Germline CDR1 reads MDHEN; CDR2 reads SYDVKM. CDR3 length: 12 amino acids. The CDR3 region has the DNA TGTGCCAGCAGCCCGACAGTGGCGACCCAGTACTTC. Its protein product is CASSPTVATQYF.

CDR3 region: CASSPGLAESGETQYF. The CDR3 bases are TGTGCCAGCAGCCCGGGACTAGCGGAATCAGGTGAGACCCAGTACTTC. The chain employs TRBV11-3 and TRBJ2-5; 11 positions agree with TRBD2. This CDR3 is 16 amino acids long. Germline CDR1 is SGHNT and CDR2 is YENEEA. The ends lost 5 bases at V and 5 bases at J; junction bases unmatched: 10.

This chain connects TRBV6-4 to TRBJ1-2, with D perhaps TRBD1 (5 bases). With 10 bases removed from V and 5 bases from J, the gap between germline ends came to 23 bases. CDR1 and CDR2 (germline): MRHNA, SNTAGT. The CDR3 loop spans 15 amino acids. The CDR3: CATKIDGASLYGYTF. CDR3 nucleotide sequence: TGTGCCACGAAAATCGACGGGGCTTCCCTGTATGGCTACACCTTC.